This T cell receptor beta chain was profiled in a study of blood T cell repertoires in COVID-19. Study background: Nucleic acid was either cDNA or gDNA, and it came from T cells, B-cell-depleted T cells, or PBMCs.

As handled by the study authors: Scientists estimated how many nucleated cells there were by amplifying reference gene primers. Clones were read by immunoSEQ multiplex PCR, and TCRdb kept only the in-frame ones, dropping some. The DNA gave D and trimming, while V, J and clone size come from that table. The sample carries about 310,000 clones, around nine tenths recorded once. V gave up 1 base and J gave up 10 bases, with 8 bases separating them. The germline gives CDR1 LGHNA, CDR2 YSLEER. The CDR3 runs 12 residues. Sequencing input: peripheral blood. The TCR comes from a man aged 50 to 59 with active or convalescent COVID-19. The rearrangement joins TRBV4-3 to TRBJ2-1, with no clear D. The CDR3 loop is CASSQATREQFF. For the CDR3, the DNA is TGCGCCAGCAGCCAAGCCACGCGGGAGCAGTTCTTC.